This T cell receptor beta chain was retrieved from a study of metastatic and nonmetastatic thyroid tumors. Study at large: Repertoires from malignant and benign thyroid patients were compared across blood and tumor or nodule tissue.

Patients underwent thyroid surgery, and none had received any treatment before it. The sample holds many counts of this clone. V was cut by 4 bases and J by 4 bases, with 19 bases left in between. The CDR3 length is 16 residues. The germline V gene has CDR1 MGHRA and CDR2 YSYEKL. TCRdb re-analyzed the PCR reads using MiXCR. The sample includes 15,000 to 20,000 clones, 30% to 40% of them seen just once. This receptor was identified in a male donor with papillary thyroid cancer or a benign thyroid nodule (not recorded which). Some clones in this sample may be carry-over from other donors' samples. This chain uses TRBV4-1 with TRBJ2-5; D perhaps matches TRBD2 (5 bases). Input material: tumor tissue. The CDR3: CASSPTPLGVGETQYF. CDR3 DNA: TGCGCCAGCAGCCCCACCCCGCTGGGAGTGGGAGAGACCCAGTACTTC.